This T cell receptor (beta chain) originates from a study of glioma-infiltrating T cells. The CDR3 covers 13 residues. Germline V CDR1 and CDR2: LNHDA, SQIVND (reference sequence). The ends were cut back, 3 bases at V and 5 bases at J, with 10 bases in the middle. This clonotype was counted at least ten times. Its antigen is not identified. Broader study findings: Non-neoplastic patients had below-expected tissue-blood divergence, while all gliomas exceeded expectation.

The iRepertoire nested amplicon-rescue multiplex PCR amplified TCR alpha and beta CDR3s from RNA. TCRdb re-called the multiplex PCR reads with MiXCR, one entry per CDR3 protein. The data hold thousands of distinct CDR3 sequences, with roughly 31% observed a single time. This receptor was taken from a human donor with low-grade glioma or glioblastoma, undergoing nonglioma brain surgery, or in good health (not recorded which). Sequenced sample: glioma tissue, nonneoplastic brain tissue, or PBMCs (not recorded which). The V call is TRBV19, the J call TRBJ1-2; TRBD1 might be the D (6 bases). CDR3 protein: CASSIGGRYGYTF. In DNA, the CDR3 is TGTGCCAGTAGTATTGGGGGGCGATATGGCTACACCTTC.